The clone carrying this T cell receptor (beta chain) has just a few counts. What it recognizes is unknown. The entry originates in a study of CD8+ T cells in alopecia areata. Study-wide points: Numerous expanded lesional clones remained in scalp and blood during tofacitinib. Treatment with tofacitinib significantly lowered scalp clonality and reduced expanded CD8+ clones among the top 100. Lesional tissue from the scalp (especially in alopecia totalis/universalis) showed higher clonality than normal scalp.

RNA was isolated and reverse transcribed to cDNA, the sequencing template. Sequencing was performed with immunoSEQ multiplex PCR; in TCRdb, only in-frame clones are kept and a portion is missing. Of 90,000 to 150,000 clones in the sample, 58% were seen once. V was shortened by 4 bases and J by 8 bases, with 11 bases between the two germline ends. This CDR3 has 11 amino acids. Germline V gene lookup returns CDR1 SQVTM and CDR2 ANQGSEA. Treatment indicated: oral pan-JAK inhibitor, 5-10 mg twice daily. V and J are TRBV29-1 and TRBJ1-2; no reliable D call. The sequencing used CD8+ T cells sorted from blood, collected at week 4, from a patient treated with tofacitinib. The sequence came from a human donor with alopecia areata. CDR3 protein: CSVVEGLGYTF. CDR3 DNA sequence: TGCAGCGTTGTGGAGGGCCTCGGCTACACCTTC.